This TCR beta chain was sequenced in a study of cytomegalovirus exposure and HLA in healthy donors. Study-level points and caveats: For TCR beta chains, V- and J-gene trimming was later linked to a missense DCLRE1C variant.

This CDR3 is 14 amino acids long. From germline, CDR1 is SGHTA and CDR2 FQGTGA. V lost 5 bases and J lost 9, with 17 bases in between. The study ran its PCR with 60 Vbeta and 13 Jbeta primers. TCRdb keeps only in-frame clones here, not all; method: immunoSEQ multiplex PCR. The top ten hold 3.8% of the sample, which has around 200,000 clones, 65% to 85% seen once. Concerning this clone itself: What it binds is unknown.

Sequenced input: PBMCs. This clonotype was obtained from a man between 50 and 59 years old in good health and CMV-seronegative. The chain recombines TRBV7-3 with TRBJ2-1; perhaps TRBD1 as D (6 bases). The CDR3 nucleotides read TGTGCCAGCAGCCCCGACAGGATCGAGGCTGAGCAGTTCTTC. It specifies CASSPDRIEAEQFF.